A single sample gave rise to the 16 T cell receptor beta chains below, sequenced in a study of cytomegalovirus exposure and HLA in healthy donors. TCRdb's table, derived via immunoSEQ multiplex PCR, lists solely in-frame clones and lacks some. This table has approximately 220,000 clones, just over 90% appearing once. Sequenced: PBMCs. The receptors stem from a woman under 30 in good health and CMV-seronegative.

The chain links TRBV5-6 to TRBJ2-7; 11 positions match TRBD1. V lost 3 bases, J lost 2 bases, and 7 bases stayed unmatched. CDR3 length: 16 residues. Germline assignment: CDR1 SGHDT and CDR2 YYEEEE. CDR3 loop: CASSSTGTGGTYEQYF. As DNA, the CDR3 is TGTGCCAGCAGCTCTACCGGGACAGGGGGAACCTACGAGCAGTACTTC.

The rearrangement joins TRBV11-1 to TRBJ2-5, with D maybe TRBD1 (6 bases). The CDR3 spans 18 residues. Germline V gives CDR1 SGHAT, CDR2 FQDESV (reference sequence). The V and J ends lost 1 base and 4 bases respectively, with 22 bases between them. The DNA for the CDR3 is TGTGCCAGCAGCTTAGGAAAGACCGGGACACTCTTTCCAGAGACCCAGTACTTC. It yields the protein CASSLGKTGTLFPETQYF.

This sequence joins TRBV27 and TRBJ2-1; TRBD2 agrees at 8 bases. CDR1 and CDR2 (germline): MNHEY, SMNVEV (reference sequence). The CDR3 is made up of 19 amino acids. The J segment lost 3 bases and the V segment lost 6 bases, leaving 19 bases of the junction unmatched. CDR3 DNA: TGTGCCAGCAGCACCCAGTCGGGGGGGTCTAGCGGAAACTACAATGAGCAGTTCTTC. This gives the protein CASSTQSGGSSGNYNEQFF.

This rearrangement joins TRBV5-3 to TRBJ2-5, with 8 nucleotides matching TRBD1. TRBV5-3 is an ORF; its function is uncertain. The trim removed 4 bases at V and 5 bases at J, leaving 13 bases unmatched. The CDR3 totals 16 residues. The CDR3 loop reads CARSPYDRTGMETQYF. For the CDR3, the DNA is TGTGCCAGAAGCCCCTACGACCGGACAGGGATGGAGACCCAGTACTTC.

This clone was seen only a few times. The CDR3 protein is CASTETGGYGYTF. The CDR3 DNA reads as TGTGCCAGCACCGAGACAGGGGGCTATGGCTACACCTTC. This sequence joins TRBV2 and TRBJ1-2, with 9 bases matching TRBD1. V trimming: 7 bases; J trimming: 4 bases; junction bases outside the gene matches: 4. The CDR3 runs 13 residues. CDR1 and CDR2 (germline): SNHLY, FYNNEI. Based on the CDR3 plus reference TRBV2 and TRBJ1-2, the full variable domain is EPEVTQTPSHQVTQMGQEVILRCVPISNHLYFYWYRQILGQKVEFLVSFYNNEISEKSEIFDDQFSVERPDGSNFTLKIRSTKLEDSAMYFCASTETGGYGYTFGSGTRLTVV.

The V gene is TRBV4-2, the J gene TRBJ2-1, with TRBD2 matching over 8 bases. Germline CDR1 LGHNA, CDR2 YNFKEQ. The V gene end was trimmed by 0 bases and the J gene end by 6 bases; junction bases not matched to a gene: 7. The CDR3 sequence is 16 residues long. CDR3 DNA: TGTGCCAGCAGCCAAGAAGGGGCGGGAGGTCGCAATGAGCAGTTCTTC. Its protein is CASSQEGAGGRNEQFF.

This chain uses TRBV6-4 with TRBJ1-2, with a possible D match to TRBD1 (6 bases). Germline-derived CDR1 and CDR2 are MRHNA and SNTAGT. This CDR3 has 14 amino acids. Trimming cost V 3 bases and J 6 bases, with 14 bases left between them. For the CDR3, the DNA is TGTGCCAGCAGTGAACAGGGTGGAGAGGATGGCTACACCTTC. Its translation: CASSEQGGEDGYTF.

The chain links TRBV19 to TRBJ2-7, with a possible D match to TRBD1 (5 bases). V lost 9 bases and J 2 bases, leaving 11 bases between the germline ends. From germline, CDR1 is LNHDA and CDR2 SQIVND (reference sequence). This CDR3 region has 12 residues. DNA of the CDR3: TGTGCCAGCTCGACAGATCCCTACGAGCAGTACTTC. Its protein product is CASSTDPYEQYF.

This clone came up once. The V gene is TRBV6-4, the J gene TRBJ2-1; 7 nucleotides agree with TRBD2. Losses at the gene ends were 4 bases for V and 8 bases for J; bases not matched to a gene: 8. CDR1 and CDR2 (germline): MRHNA, SNTAGT. The CDR3 loop spans 14 amino acids. The CDR3 here is CASSVIGRLHEQFF. The CDR3 DNA sequence: TGTGCCAGCAGTGTGATCGGGAGGTTGCATGAGCAGTTCTTC.

This chain joins TRBV28 and TRBJ1-5; TRBD1 matches 7 bases. The trim removed 2 bases at V and 4 bases at J, leaving 5 bases unmatched. This CDR3 comprises 15 residues. Germline V lookup: CDR1 MDHEN, CDR2 SYDVKM. The CDR3 protein is CASSLKTGMNQPQHF. The CDR3 coding sequence is TGTGCCAGCAGTTTAAAGACAGGGATGAATCAGCCCCAGCATTTT.

The chain carries TRBV2 and TRBJ1-1; D is undetermined. V was pared by 7 bases and J by 2 bases, with 14 bases between. CDR3 size: 14 residues. CDR1 and CDR2 (germline): SNHLY, FYNNEI. For the CDR3, the DNA is TGTGCCAGCATTTGGGCCCGCAGCAACACTGAAGCTTTCTTT. Translated, it gives CASIWARSNTEAFF.

The genes are TRBV23-1 and TRBJ1-1, with TRBD1 as a possible D gene (5 bases). TRBV23-1 is sorted into the ORF group, with uncertain function. The CDR3 has 11 residues. The V gene lost 7 bases and the J gene lost 5 bases, with 8 bases spanning the gap. DNA of the CDR3: TGCGCCAGCACAGGGAGGACTGAAGCTTTCTTT. Translated, it gives CASTGRTEAFF.

This clone was picked up one time. In the same sample, other DNA sequences code for this CDR3. This chain joins TRBV5-1 and TRBJ2-7; TRBD2 matches at 12 bases. The CDR3 length is 15 residues. The ends lost 0 bases at V and 6 bases at J; junction bases unmatched: 4. CDR1 and CDR2 from the germline V gene are SGHRS and YFSETQ. The CDR3 spells CASSLGLAGVREQYF. In nucleotides, the CDR3 is TGCGCCAGCAGCTTGGGACTAGCGGGAGTACGCGAGCAGTACTTC.

This clone was seen just once. The chain recombines TRBV27 with TRBJ1-1; 9 bases align to TRBD1. This CDR3 contains 16 residues. Germline V gene data show CDR1 as MNHEY and CDR2 as SMNVEV (reference sequence). V was pared by 4 bases and J by 2 bases, with 8 bases of the junction left unmatched. CDR3 DNA sequence: TGTGCCAGCAGTTCACACCGGGACAGGGTAAACACTGAAGCTTTCTTT. The encoded protein is CASSSHRDRVNTEAFF.

The chain combines TRBV5-6 with TRBJ1-4; 9 bases are a match to TRBD1. Trimming took 5 bases from V and 10 from J; bases not matched to a gene: 6. The CDR3 runs 13 residues. Germline V gene lookup returns CDR1 SGHDT and CDR2 YYEEEE. Here the CDR3 DNA reads TGTGCCAGCAGAAGGGACAGGGACGGAAAACTGTTTTTT. Translation gives CASRRDRDGKLFF.

The rearrangement links TRBV12-2 to TRBJ2-5; the table names TRBD2, a call not compared with the DNA. TRBV12-2 is a listed pseudogene. The CDR3 runs to 13 residues. Written as DNA, the CDR3 is TGTGCAAGTCGCTTAGGGGTGCGGGAGACCCAGTACTTC. Its translation is CASRLGVRETQYF.